Sequencing of this T cell receptor (beta chain) was carried out in a study of T cell repertoires in cytomegalovirus infection. Across the whole study: Indications of both CMV infection and matching HLA type were provided by public TCR beta signatures. General study points: Using cumulative public TCR beta family frequency, the authors identified those who carried CMV together with the relevant HLA. HLA-C-restricted CMV-specific TCR beta clonotypes prevailed in the ex vivo response.

A word on this clonotype: Its antigen is currently unknown. A read error may produce the germline difference seen at one junction end.

CDR3 size: 14 residues. CDR1 MGHRA and CDR2 YSYEKL come from the germline V gene. MiXCR was run by TCRdb on the reads, yielding one entry per CDR3 protein. The data contain around 450,000 distinct CDR3 sequences, approximately 11% of them singletons. What was sequenced was PBMCs. The source is a human donor in good health (CMV status not recorded). Some clones in this sample may be carry-over from other donors' samples. This chain links TRBV4-1 with TRBJ1-2; 7 bases map to TRBD1. CDR3 residues: CASSQERQGHGYTF. The CDR3 DNA follows: TGTGCCAGCAGCCAAGAGAGACAGGGCCATGGCTACACCTTC.